The clone carrying this T cell receptor (beta chain) was seen more than once but under ten times. Its antigen is still unknown. These data belong to a study of response to subunit inactivated influenza vaccine. TCRdb itself ran the RT-PCR reads through MiXCR, one entry per CDR3 protein. Among under 950,000 distinct CDR3 sequences listed, roughly 20% were seen once. Study findings and constraints: Few new T cells, the authors suggested, are recruited by each seasonal influenza vaccination.

Germline lookup yields CDR1 SGHAT and CDR2 FQDESV (reference sequence). The CDR3 is 16 amino acids. Trimming removed 1 base from V and 3 bases from J; junction bases left unmatched: 9. The chain joins TRBV11-1 to TRBJ2-7, with 7 positions matching TRBD2. Sequenced material: PBMCs from blood, taken 5 days after vaccination. This receptor was obtained from a man aged 45-60 years who received an inactivated influenza vaccine. In DNA form, the CDR3 reads TGTGCCAGCAGCTTAGTCGCTAGCGGAGACTTCTACGAGCAGTACTTC. Amino acids: CASSLVASGDFYEQYF.